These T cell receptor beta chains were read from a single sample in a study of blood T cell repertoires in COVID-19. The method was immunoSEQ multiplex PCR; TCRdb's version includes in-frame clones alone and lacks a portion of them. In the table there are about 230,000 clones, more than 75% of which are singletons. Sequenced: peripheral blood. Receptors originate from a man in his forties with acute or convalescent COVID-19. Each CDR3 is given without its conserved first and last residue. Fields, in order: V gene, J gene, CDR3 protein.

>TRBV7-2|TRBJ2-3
ASIITSGGADTQY
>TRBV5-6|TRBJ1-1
ASSFQGAEAF
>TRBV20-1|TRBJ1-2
SAGAGQGYT
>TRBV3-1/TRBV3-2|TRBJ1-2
ASSPGEPYYGYT
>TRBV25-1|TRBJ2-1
ASSGWGGGQF
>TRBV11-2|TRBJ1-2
ASSFNRQGNYGYT
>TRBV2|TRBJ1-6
ASTTSSPISPLH
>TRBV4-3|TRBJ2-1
ASSPRRGFSVEQF
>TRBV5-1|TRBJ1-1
ASSPRTGGDTEAF
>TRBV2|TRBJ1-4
ASTTGAATNEKLF
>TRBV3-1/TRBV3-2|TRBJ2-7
ASSQTGTGPNEQY
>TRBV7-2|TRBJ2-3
ASSWSGADTQY
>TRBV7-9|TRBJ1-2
ASSSDAGTPDYGYT
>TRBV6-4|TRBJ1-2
ASSRGFNYGYT
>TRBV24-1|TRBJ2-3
ATSTGGLTDTQY
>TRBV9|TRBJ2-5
ASSVGTSGGIQETQY
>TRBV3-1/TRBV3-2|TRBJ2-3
ASSQGRGTDTQY
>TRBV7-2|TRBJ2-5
AAGGLGETQY
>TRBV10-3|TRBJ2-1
AISKDRGLVNEQF
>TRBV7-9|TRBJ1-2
ASSLVGPGVLYGYT
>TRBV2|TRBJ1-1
ASVVTDTNTEAF
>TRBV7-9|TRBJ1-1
ASKDGRRLDTEAF
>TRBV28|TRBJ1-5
ASSLAGDRPQH
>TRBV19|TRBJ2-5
ASSMAGRKQETQY
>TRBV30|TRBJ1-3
AWSHSSGNTIY
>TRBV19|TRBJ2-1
ASSLAQGDEQF
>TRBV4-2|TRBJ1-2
ASSYRDGYT
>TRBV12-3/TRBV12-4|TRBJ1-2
ASRPGQGFGYT